The source of this T cell receptor beta chain is a study of shared clonotypes between healthy human individuals. Splitting the CD4+ cells yielded a CD45RA+ naive subset and a CD45RA-negative memory subset. Deep was the level used in running the assay. Per the original methods: ImmunoSEQ gave junction-only sequences without quality scores, so filtering differed. Method: immunoSEQ multiplex PCR; TCRdb's copy keeps in-frame clones and lacks some. V, J and clone size reflect that table, while D and trimming were determined from the DNA. Seen here are roughly 2.5 million clones, more than 90% observed once, and the top ten hold about 0.13%. The CDR3 is 13 amino acids. The germline V gene encodes CDR1 WSHSY and CDR2 SAAADI. V lost 8 bases and J lost 8; bases outside the gene matches: 5.

Material: naive CD4+ T cells sorted from blood. This sample's subset: CD45RA+ positively selected. This sequence joins TRBV10-2 and TRBJ1-6, with 8 positions matching TRBD1. The TCR comes from a man aged 18 to 35 in good health. The CDR3 region is CASGQGGDSPLHF. As DNA, the CDR3 is TGCGCCAGCGGACAGGGCGGGGATTCACCCCTCCACTTT.